The clone carrying this TCR beta chain was seen more than once but under ten times. This record comes from a study of blood T cell repertoires in COVID-19. On the study more broadly: Acute and convalescent COVID-19 specimens originated in the United States, Italy and Spain. Nucleic acid was either cDNA or gDNA, and it came from T cells, B-cell-depleted T cells, or PBMCs.

The authors' processing: The authors estimated nucleated cell counts from reference gene primer amplification. Assay: immunoSEQ multiplex PCR; the TCRdb copy retains only in-frame clones and omits some. For V, J and clone size, that table is used; D and trimming come from the DNA. The sample holds about 350,000 clones, roughly nine tenths seen once. Patients in Seattle were enrolled during active infection, then followed longitudinally. The CDR3 length is 11 residues. Germline lookup yields CDR1 MNHEY and CDR2 SVGEGT. The ends were cut back, 6 bases at V and 6 bases at J, with 7 bases in the middle. The receptor's source is a woman between 55 and 75 years old with COVID-19, enrolled during active disease. J is TRBJ2-3 and V is TRBV6-2 or TRBV6-3; D not certain. Source material: peripheral blood. In DNA form, the CDR3 reads TGTGCCAGCAGCACCCGGGATACGCAGTATTTT. This sequence encodes CASSTRDTQYF.